The sequence of this T cell receptor beta chain was determined in a study of blood T cell repertoires in COVID-19. Overall study context: T cells, B-cell-depleted T cells, or PBMCs provided the cDNA or gDNA that served as material.

The method was immunoSEQ multiplex PCR; TCRdb's version includes in-frame clones alone and lacks a portion of them. The table has 350,000 to 450,000 clones, 85% seen once. The CDR3 loop spans 15 amino acids. V gave up 0 bases and J gave up 3 bases; unmatched junction bases: 5. Germline assignment: CDR1 SGHAT and CDR2 FQNNGV. The clonotype originates from a woman aged 18-29 years with acute or convalescent COVID-19. The V and J genes are TRBV11-2 and TRBJ2-7; 7 bases align to TRBD2. Input material: peripheral blood. The CDR3 bases are TGTGCCAGCAGCTTAGAGGGCGGGAGCGGCTACGAGCAGTACTTC. Amino acids: CASSLEGGSGYEQYF.